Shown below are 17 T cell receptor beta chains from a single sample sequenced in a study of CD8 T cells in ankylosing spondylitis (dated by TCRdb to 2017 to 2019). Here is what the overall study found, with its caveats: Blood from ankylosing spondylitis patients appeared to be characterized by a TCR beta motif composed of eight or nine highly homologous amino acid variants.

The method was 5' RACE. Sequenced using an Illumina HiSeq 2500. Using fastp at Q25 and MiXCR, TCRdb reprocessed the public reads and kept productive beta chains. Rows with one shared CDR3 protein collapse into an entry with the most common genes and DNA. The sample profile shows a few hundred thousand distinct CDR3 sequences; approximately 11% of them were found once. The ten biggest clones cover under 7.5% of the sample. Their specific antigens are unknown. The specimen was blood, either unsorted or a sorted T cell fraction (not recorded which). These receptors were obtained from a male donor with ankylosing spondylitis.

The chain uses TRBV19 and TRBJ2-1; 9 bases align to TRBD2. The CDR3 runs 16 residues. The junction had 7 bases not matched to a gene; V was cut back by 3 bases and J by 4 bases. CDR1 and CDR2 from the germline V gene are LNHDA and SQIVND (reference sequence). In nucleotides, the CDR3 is TGTGCCAGTAGTATGATTAGCGGGAGTAAGTACAATGAGCAGTTCTTC. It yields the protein CASSMISGSKYNEQFF.

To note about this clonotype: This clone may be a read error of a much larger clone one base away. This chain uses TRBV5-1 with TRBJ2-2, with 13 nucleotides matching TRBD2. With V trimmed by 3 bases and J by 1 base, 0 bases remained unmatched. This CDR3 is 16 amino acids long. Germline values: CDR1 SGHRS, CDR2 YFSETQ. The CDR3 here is CASSWTSGGNTGELFF. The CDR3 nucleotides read TGCGCCAGCAGCTGGACTAGCGGGGGGAACACCGGGGAGCTGTTTTTT.

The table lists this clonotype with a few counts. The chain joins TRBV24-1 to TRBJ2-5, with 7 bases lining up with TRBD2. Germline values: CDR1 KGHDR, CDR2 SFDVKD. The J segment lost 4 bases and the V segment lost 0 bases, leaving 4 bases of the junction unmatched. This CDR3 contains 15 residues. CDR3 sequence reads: CATSDLVPGGETQYF. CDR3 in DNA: TGTGCCACCAGTGATTTGGTGCCGGGGGGAGAGACCCAGTACTTC.

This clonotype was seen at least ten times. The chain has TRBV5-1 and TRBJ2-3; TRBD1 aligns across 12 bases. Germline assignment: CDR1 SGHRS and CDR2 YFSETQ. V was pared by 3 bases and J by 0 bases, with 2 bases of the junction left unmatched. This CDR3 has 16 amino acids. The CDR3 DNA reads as TGCGCCAGCAGCTCGGGACAGGGGGCTAGCACAGATACGCAGTATTTT. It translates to CASSSGQGASTDTQYF. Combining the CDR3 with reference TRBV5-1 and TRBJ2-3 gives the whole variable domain KAGVTQTPRYLIKTRGQQVTLSCSPISGHRSVSWYQQTPGQGLQFLFEYFSETQRNKGNFPGRFSGRQFSNSRSEMNVSTLELGDSALYLCASSSGQGASTDTQYFGPGTRLTVL.

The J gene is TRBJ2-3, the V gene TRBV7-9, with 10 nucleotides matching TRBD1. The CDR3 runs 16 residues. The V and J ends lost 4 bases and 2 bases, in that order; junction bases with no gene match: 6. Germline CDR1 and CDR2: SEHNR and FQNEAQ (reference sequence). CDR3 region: CASSSPGTGDTDTQYF. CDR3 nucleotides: TGTGCCAGCAGCTCTCCCGGGACAGGGGACACAGATACGCAGTATTTT.

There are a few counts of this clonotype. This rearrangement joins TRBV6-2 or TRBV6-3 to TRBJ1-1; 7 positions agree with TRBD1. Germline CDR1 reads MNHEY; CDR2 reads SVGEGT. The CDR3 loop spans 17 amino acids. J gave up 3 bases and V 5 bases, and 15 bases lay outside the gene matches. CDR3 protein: CASSPRGAGTDHTEAFF. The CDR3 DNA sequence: TGTGCCAGCAGTCCCCGAGGGGCTGGGACAGACCACACTGAAGCTTTCTTT.

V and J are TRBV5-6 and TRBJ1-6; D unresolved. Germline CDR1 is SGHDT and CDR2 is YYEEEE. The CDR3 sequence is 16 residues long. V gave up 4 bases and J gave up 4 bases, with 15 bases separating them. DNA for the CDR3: TGTGCCAGCAGCGGAACAATCGGGGTTTATAATTCACCCCTCCACTTT. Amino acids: CASSGTIGVYNSPLHF.

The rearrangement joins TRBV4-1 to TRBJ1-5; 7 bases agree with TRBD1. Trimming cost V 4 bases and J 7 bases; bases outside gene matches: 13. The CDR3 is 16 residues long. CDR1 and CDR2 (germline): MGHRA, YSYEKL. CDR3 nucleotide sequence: TGCGCCAGCAGCCCTCTGGGAGGGGGCTCGGCGCAGCCCCAGCATTTT. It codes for CASSPLGGGSAQPQHF.

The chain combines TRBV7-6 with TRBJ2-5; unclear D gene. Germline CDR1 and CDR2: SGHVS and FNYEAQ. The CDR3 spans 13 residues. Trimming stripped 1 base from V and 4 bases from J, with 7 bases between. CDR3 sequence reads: CASSLGNVETQYF. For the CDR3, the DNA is TGTGCCAGCAGCTTAGGGAATGTAGAGACCCAGTACTTC.

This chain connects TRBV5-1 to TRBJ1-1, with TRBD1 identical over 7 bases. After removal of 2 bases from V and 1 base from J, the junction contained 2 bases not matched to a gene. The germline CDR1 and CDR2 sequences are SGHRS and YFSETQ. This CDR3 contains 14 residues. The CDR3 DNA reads TGCGCCAGCAGCTTCGACAGGGCGAACACTGAAGCTTTCTTT. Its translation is CASSFDRANTEAFF.

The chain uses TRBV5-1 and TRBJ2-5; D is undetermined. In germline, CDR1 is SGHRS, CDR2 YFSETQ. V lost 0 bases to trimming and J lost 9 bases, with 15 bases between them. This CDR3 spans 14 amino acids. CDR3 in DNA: TGCGCCAGCAGCTTGGGGAGTCAGTCAGCAGCCCAGTACTTC. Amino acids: CASSLGSQSAAQYF.

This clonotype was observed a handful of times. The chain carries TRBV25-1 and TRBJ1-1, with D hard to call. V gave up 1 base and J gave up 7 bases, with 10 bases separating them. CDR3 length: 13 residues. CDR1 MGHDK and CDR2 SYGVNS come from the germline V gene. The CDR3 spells CASSESRGIEAFF. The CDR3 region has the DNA TGTGCCAGCAGTGAATCTCGAGGAATTGAAGCTTTCTTT.

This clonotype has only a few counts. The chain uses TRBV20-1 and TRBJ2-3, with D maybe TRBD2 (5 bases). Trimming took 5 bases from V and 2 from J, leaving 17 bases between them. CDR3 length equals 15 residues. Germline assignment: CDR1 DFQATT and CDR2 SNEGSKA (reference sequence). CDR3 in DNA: TGCAGTGCTGGGCCTACGCGGGCCTTCACAGATACGCAGTATTTT. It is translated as CSAGPTRAFTDTQYF.

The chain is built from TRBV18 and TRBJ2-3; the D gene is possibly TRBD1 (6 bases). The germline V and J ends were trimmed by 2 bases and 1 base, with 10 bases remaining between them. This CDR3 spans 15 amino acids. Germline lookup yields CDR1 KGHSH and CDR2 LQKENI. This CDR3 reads CASSPGGQGTDTQYF. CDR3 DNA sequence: TGTGCCAGCTCACCAGGGGGCCAGGGCACAGATACGCAGTATTTT.

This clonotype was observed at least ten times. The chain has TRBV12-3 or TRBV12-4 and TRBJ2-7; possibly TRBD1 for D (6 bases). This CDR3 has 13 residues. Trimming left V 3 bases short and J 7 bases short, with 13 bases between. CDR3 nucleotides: TGTGCCAGCAGTTTGACAGGTTCAGGGGAGCAGTACGTC. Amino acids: CASSLTGSGEQYV.

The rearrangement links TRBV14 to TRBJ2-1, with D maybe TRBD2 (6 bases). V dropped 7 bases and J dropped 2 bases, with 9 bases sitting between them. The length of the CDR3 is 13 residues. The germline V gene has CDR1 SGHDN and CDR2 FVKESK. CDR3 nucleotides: TGTGCCAGCAAGGCGGGACCCTACAATGAGCAGTTCTTC. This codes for CASKAGPYNEQFF.

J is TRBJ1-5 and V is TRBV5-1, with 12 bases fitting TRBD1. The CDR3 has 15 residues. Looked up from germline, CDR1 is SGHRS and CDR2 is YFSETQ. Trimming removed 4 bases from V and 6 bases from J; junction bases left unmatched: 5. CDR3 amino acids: CASSGTGGEGQPQHF. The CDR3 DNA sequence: TGCGCCAGCAGCGGGACAGGGGGCGAGGGTCAGCCCCAGCATTTT. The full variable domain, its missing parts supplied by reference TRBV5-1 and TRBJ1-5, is KAGVTQTPRYLIKTRGQQVTLSCSPISGHRSVSWYQQTPGQGLQFLFEYFSETQRNKGNFPGRFSGRQFSNSRSEMNVSTLELGDSALYLCASSGTGGEGQPQHFGDGTRLSIL.